Each of the 30 T cell receptor beta chains below was sequenced from the same sample in a study of human T cells and chemical hapten exposure. Each CDR3 protein is one row after TCRdb ran MiXCR on the RACE reads. The sample comprises more than 300,000 distinct CDR3 sequences, 4.5% to 5.5% of which are singletons, and about 8.7% rests with the top ten. Time point here: pre-sensitization, week 0. As to treatment: therapeutic diphenylcyclopropenone sensitization with weekly scalp DPC. The material sequenced was whole blood, taken in connection with sensitization to the hapten diphenylcyclopropenone (DPC). The receptors derive from a woman aged 18-29 years with alopecia areata. Some clones in this sample may be carry-over from other donors' samples.

The chain's CDR3 is CASTNEKLFF. The CDR3, as DNA: TGTGCCAGTACGAATGAAAAACTGTTTTTT. The chain couples TRBV2 to TRBJ1-4; D remains unclear. The CDR3 is 10 residues long. Per germline, CDR1 SNHLY and CDR2 FYNNEI. V was cut by 9 bases and J by 5 bases, with 4 bases left in between. The full variable domain, its missing parts supplied by reference TRBV2 and TRBJ1-4, is EPEVTQTPSHQVTQMGQEVILRCVPISNHLYFYWYRQILGQKVEFLVSFYNNEISEKSEIFDDQFSVERPDGSNFTLKIRSTKLEDSAMYFCASTNEKLFFGSGTQLSVL.

This chain uses TRBV6-5 with TRBJ2-3; 9 nucleotides agree with TRBD2. Germline-derived CDR1 and CDR2 are MNHEY and SVGAGI. Losses at the gene ends were 2 bases for V and 0 bases for J; bases not matched to a gene: 6. The CDR3 is 17 amino acids. The CDR3 spells CASSYRVLAGSTDTQYF. The CDR3 region has the DNA TGTGCCAGCAGTTACCGGGTCCTAGCGGGGAGCACAGATACGCAGTATTTT.

This chain connects TRBV29-1 to TRBJ1-4; no clear D. Trimming shortened V by 2 bases and J by 5 bases, and 6 bases separated the two germline ends. CDR1 is SQVTM, CDR2 ANQGSEA, per germline. The CDR3 extends over 12 amino acids. The CDR3 sequence is CSVESDNEKLFF. In nucleotides, the CDR3 is TGCAGCGTTGAAAGCGACAATGAAAAACTGTTTTTT.

This rearrangement joins TRBV7-9 to TRBJ2-2; D is uncertain. CDR3 length: 16 residues. Trimming removed 7 bases at V and 1 base at J, with 16 bases between. CDR1 is SEHNR and CDR2 is FQNEAQ in the germline V gene (reference sequence). CDR3 residues: CASTLGPTVNTGELFF. CDR3 nucleotide sequence: TGTGCCAGCACCCTCGGGCCCACGGTGAACACCGGGGAGCTGTTTTTT.

In this sample, this clonotype turned up many times. V is TRBV4-3 and J is TRBJ2-2, with D maybe TRBD2 (5 bases). The CDR3 has 16 residues. The V end was cut by 0 bases, the J end by 6 bases, with 14 bases between. Germline V gene data show CDR1 as LGHNA and CDR2 as YSLEER. For the CDR3, the DNA is TGCGCCAGCAGCCAAGATCTTGCTAGGCGGGCCGGGGAGCTGTTTTTT. Its protein product is CASSQDLARRAGELFF.

This clonotype has a handful of counts. The gene calls are TRBV4-3 and TRBJ1-2, with TRBD1 identical over 9 bases. The CDR3 covers 15 residues. Germline V lookup: CDR1 LGHNA, CDR2 YSLEER. V lost 1 base to trimming and J lost 4 bases; unmatched junction nucleotides: 4. Written as DNA, the CDR3 is TGCGCCAGCAGCCAAGGGGAGACAGGGGGCTATGGCTACACCTTC. Its protein is CASSQGETGGYGYTF.

This clonotype was counted at least ten times. This chain uses TRBV6-7 with TRBJ1-5, with 12 bases identical to TRBD1. TRBV6-7 is reported as an ORF; its role is uncertain. This CDR3 contains 20 residues. V lost 0 bases to trimming and J lost 4 bases; unmatched junction nucleotides: 13. The CDR3 reads CASSYSARDRGLDRNQPQHF. CDR3 DNA sequence: TGTGCCAGCAGTTACTCAGCTAGGGACAGGGGGCTAGATAGGAATCAGCCCCAGCATTTT.

The V gene is TRBV15, the J gene TRBJ1-1; TRBD1 aligns across 8 bases. CDR3 length equals 15 residues. J lost 5 bases, V lost 3 bases, and 8 bases had no gene match. From germline, CDR1 is LNHNV and CDR2 YYDKDF (reference sequence). The CDR3 spells CATSSGQGARTEAFF. DNA of the CDR3: TGTGCCACCAGCAGCGGTCAGGGGGCTCGTACTGAAGCTTTCTTT.

Many counts were recorded for this clonotype. The genes are TRBV20-1 and TRBJ2-5; D may be TRBD2 (5 bases). The CDR3 contains 13 residues. Trimming pared 0 bases from V and 5 bases from J, leaving 10 bases between. Germline V gene sequence: CDR1 DFQATT, CDR2 SNEGSKA (reference sequence). The CDR3 reads CSARDSEHETQYF. CDR3 coding DNA: TGCAGTGCTAGAGATAGCGAACACGAGACCCAGTACTTC.

The sample holds a few counts of this clonotype. CDR3 region: CASSHAAGGEQFF. CDR3 coding DNA: TGTGCCAGCAGCCACGCTGCGGGAGGTGAGCAGTTCTTC. The rearrangement uses TRBV3-1 and TRBJ2-1; 8 bases agree with TRBD2. J lost 9 bases, V lost 3 bases, and 4 bases had no gene match. There are 13 residues in the CDR3. Germline-derived CDR1 and CDR2 are LGHDT and YNNKEL (reference sequence).

This clonotype was recorded many times. This chain joins TRBV20-1 and TRBJ2-3; a weak D match, TRBD2 (5 bases). The germline V gene has CDR1 DFQATT and CDR2 SNEGSKA (reference sequence). Trimming stripped 3 bases from V and 0 bases from J, with 10 bases between. CDR3 length: 14 residues. The CDR3 loop is CSASVAQSTDTQYF. DNA of the CDR3: TGCAGTGCTAGCGTAGCGCAGAGCACAGATACGCAGTATTTT.

This chain joins TRBV23-1 and TRBJ2-1, with TRBD2 matching over 8 bases. TRBV23-1 is an ORF; its function is uncertain. The length of the CDR3 is 17 residues. V was clipped by 8 bases and J by 1 base; unmatched bases: 13. The CDR3 loop is CASAPGSGGQSYNEQFF. CDR3 nucleotides: TGCGCCAGCGCCCCGGGCTCGGGGGGGCAGTCCTACAATGAGCAGTTCTTC.

This clonotype has only a few counts. The chain is built from TRBV19 and TRBJ1-5; D remains unclear. V lost 3 bases to trimming and J lost 0 bases, with 12 bases between them. This CDR3 has 16 amino acids. From germline, CDR1 is LNHDA and CDR2 SQIVND (reference sequence). DNA of the CDR3: TGTGCCAGTAGTATGCCCCTCGGTTATAGCAATCAGCCCCAGCATTTT. Protein: CASSMPLGYSNQPQHF.

The table lists this clonotype with many counts. V is TRBV7-8 and J is TRBJ1-5, with 8 bases lining up with TRBD1. The V gene end was trimmed by 5 bases and the J gene end by 7 bases; junction bases not matched to a gene: 7. The CDR3 sequence is 14 residues long. Per the germline V gene, CDR1 is SGHVS and CDR2 is FQNEAQ. In nucleotides, the CDR3 is TGTGCCAGCAGCCCTGACAGGGGTTTCCAGCCCCAGCATTTT. It is translated as CASSPDRGFQPQHF.

This clonotype was found a few times. The chain carries TRBV7-9 and TRBJ2-7; D possibly uses TRBD1 or TRBD2 (5 bases each). The CDR3 is made up of 14 amino acids. Germline V gene lookup returns CDR1 SEHNR and CDR2 FQNEAQ (reference sequence). The germline V and J ends were trimmed by 3 bases and 6 bases, with 15 bases remaining between them. This chain's CDR3 is CASSFSAGRAEQYF. In DNA form, the CDR3 reads TGTGCCAGCAGCTTCTCTGCGGGCAGGGCCGAGCAGTACTTC.

The chain links TRBV10-3 to TRBJ2-3; D may be TRBD2 (5 bases). Germline lookup yields CDR1 ENHRY and CDR2 SYGVKD. The CDR3 runs to 13 residues. V lost 7 bases and J lost 2, with 10 bases in between. CDR3 sequence reads: CAITLDSTDTQYF. The CDR3 DNA sequence: TGTGCCATCACCTTGGACTCCACAGATACGCAGTATTTT.

The chain links TRBV2 to TRBJ1-3; D remains unclear. Trimming left V 3 bases short and J 3 bases short, with 3 bases between. The germline CDR1 and CDR2 sequences are SNHLY and FYNNEI. The CDR3 has 12 amino acids. CDR3 nucleotides: TGTGCCAGCAGTGAGAATGGAAACACCATATATTTT. It encodes CASSENGNTIYF.

The chain couples TRBV6-2 or TRBV6-3 to TRBJ1-6; tentative D call: TRBD1 (6 bases). Germline V CDR1 and CDR2: MNHEY, SVGEGT. V dropped 6 bases and J dropped 13 bases, with 10 bases sitting between them. This CDR3 region has 11 residues. Written as DNA, the CDR3 is TGTGCCAGCAGCCAGGGGTTTCCCCTCCACTTT. It codes for CASSQGFPLHF.

This clonotype showed up many times. V and J are TRBV4-2 and TRBJ2-3; TRBD2 aligns across 9 bases. Unmatched junction bases numbered 9, after V lost 0 bases and J lost 8 bases. Germline CDR1 LGHNA, CDR2 YNFKEQ. CDR3 length: 16 residues. This chain's CDR3 is CASSQDKSGGRGTQYF. Written as DNA, the CDR3 is TGTGCCAGCAGCCAAGATAAAAGCGGGGGGCGGGGTACGCAGTATTTT.

The rearrangement uses TRBV27 and TRBJ2-5, with 11 bases that match TRBD1. The CDR3 length is 15 residues. Germline V gene sequence: CDR1 MNHEY, CDR2 SMNVEV (reference sequence). V lost 3 bases, J lost 7 bases, and 7 bases stayed unmatched. As DNA, the CDR3 is TGTGCCAGCAGTTTCCGGACAGGGGGCGTCGGGACCCAGTACTTC. Translated: CASSFRTGGVGTQYF.

The chain links TRBV11-1 to TRBJ2-1; 9 nucleotides align to TRBD1. The CDR3 loop spans 15 amino acids. Germline V lookup: CDR1 SGHAT, CDR2 FQDESV (reference sequence). V dropped 4 bases and J dropped 7; count of bases not matched to a gene: 8. The CDR3 is CASSWVPTGGNEQFF. The CDR3 coding sequence is TGTGCCAGCAGCTGGGTCCCGACAGGGGGGAATGAGCAGTTCTTC.

This clonotype has at least ten counts. V usage is TRBV6-5 and J usage is TRBJ1-1, with D unclear. V lost 2 bases, J lost 1 base, and 5 bases lay in between. There are 13 residues in the CDR3. Per germline, CDR1 MNHEY and CDR2 SVGAGI. CDR3 protein: CASSYGENTEAFF. DNA for the CDR3: TGTGCCAGCAGTTACGGTGAGAACACTGAAGCTTTCTTT.

V and J are TRBV6-5 and TRBJ2-3, with a tentative D call TRBD1 (5 bases). This CDR3 has 13 residues. V lost 5 bases, J lost 8 bases, and 14 bases lay in between. Germline CDR1 and CDR2: MNHEY and SVGAGI. CDR3 nucleotides: TGTGCCAGCAGTCGAGACCCGCAGGGTACGCAGTATTTT. This sequence encodes CASSRDPQGTQYF.

This chain uses TRBV9 with TRBJ2-7, with a weak D call TRBD2 (7 bases). V shed 0 bases and J shed 0 bases, with 10 bases lying between them. Germline lookup yields CDR1 SGDLS and CDR2 YYNGEE. The CDR3 is made up of 15 amino acids. The CDR3 nucleotides are TGTGCCAGCAGCGTAGCGGCGGGGGCCTCCTACGAGCAGTACTTC. This encodes CASSVAAGASYEQYF.

The CDR3 sequence is CSARHVTDSTNTF. The DNA of the CDR3 is TGCAGTGCTAGACACGTCACGGACTCGACAAACACCTTC. The chain carries TRBV20-1 and TRBJ1-2; no clear D. CDR1 and CDR2 (germline): DFQATT, SNEGSKA (reference sequence). The V end was cut by 2 bases, the J end by 12 bases, with 19 bases between. The CDR3 covers 13 residues.

The chain couples TRBV6-5 to TRBJ1-3; no clear D gene. The CDR3 is made up of 16 amino acids. The germline gives CDR1 MNHEY, CDR2 SVGAGI. The V end lost 5 bases, the J end lost 2 bases, and 16 bases lay between the germline ends. CDR3 sequence (DNA): TGTGCCAGCAGTACCCGGGGTCGGAGCCCTGGAAACACCATATATTTT. Residues: CASSTRGRSPGNTIYF.

This clonotype was detected only a few times. This rearrangement joins TRBV6-2 or TRBV6-3 to TRBJ2-3; 8 bases line up with TRBD2. CDR3 size: 16 residues. Germline CDR1 is MNHEY and CDR2 is SVGEGT. V was clipped by 8 bases and J by 3 bases; unmatched bases: 13. CDR3 sequence: CASGFPGRGVTDTQYF. DNA for the CDR3: TGTGCCAGCGGATTCCCCGGGCGGGGGGTGACAGATACGCAGTATTTT.

V and J are TRBV20-1 and TRBJ1-5; D gene ambiguous. Looked up from germline, CDR1 is DFQATT and CDR2 is SNEGSKA (reference sequence). CDR3 size: 14 residues. V gave up 3 bases and J gave up 2 bases, with 11 bases separating them. CDR3 sequence (DNA): TGCAGTGCTAGCGCGAGGGTAGGCAATCAGCCCCAGCATTTT. It yields the protein CSASARVGNQPQHF.

This rearrangement joins TRBV9 to TRBJ2-1; D possibly corresponds to TRBD1 (6 bases). The CDR3 spans 15 residues. Germline loops: CDR1 SGDLS, CDR2 YYNGEE. V lost 0 bases and J 2 bases, leaving 9 bases between the germline ends. CDR3 amino acids: CASSVGDTPYNEQFF. Written as DNA, the CDR3 is TGTGCCAGCAGCGTAGGGGACACCCCCTACAATGAGCAGTTCTTC.

This clonotype has a count of ten or more. The chain carries TRBV7-2 and TRBJ2-3, with 9 bases matching TRBD2. With 7 bases clipped from V and 6 bases from J, the junction kept 11 bases outside the gene matches. In germline, CDR1 is SGHTA, CDR2 FQGNSA. This CDR3 is 15 amino acids long. The CDR3 region is CASKLAGAWEDTQYF. Written as DNA, the CDR3 is TGTGCCAGCAAATTAGCGGGGGCTTGGGAGGATACGCAGTATTTT.